Listed below are T cell receptor beta chains from one sample, sequenced in a study of shared clonotypes between healthy human individuals. Profiling relied on immunoSEQ multiplex PCR, and the TCRdb table lists in-frame clones only, not all of them. Of about 700,000 clones listed, just over 90% were seen once; the top ten hold roughly 24%. The sample taken for sequencing was naive CD8+ T cells sorted from blood. These receptor sequences come from a man in his thirties or forties in good health. Both conserved end residues are part of each CDR3. D genes are given only for firm matches. A clone size is listed for some rows: how often the clone was seen (once, few, many), or a class if it is expanded.

>TRBV21-1|NA|NA|TRBJ1-5
CASSTTSTDSNQPQHF
TGTGCCAGCAGCACCACCTCGACAGATAGCAATCAGCCCCAGCATTTT
>TRBV7-3|few|TRBD1|TRBJ2-1
CASSGHVGGQGYNEQFF
TGTGCCAGCAGCGGACACGTTGGGGGACAGGGGTACAATGAGCAGTTCTTC
>TRBV6-6|NA|NA|TRBJ1-5
CASIPAGGAQPQHF
TGTGCCAGCATCCCTGCCGGGGGCGCTCAGCCCCAGCATTTT
>TRBV30|NA|TRBD2|TRBJ2-7
CAWEAGTEYEQYF
TGTGCCTGGGAAGCGGGAACTGAATACGAGCAGTACTTC
>TRBV4-1|NA|NA|TRBJ1-5
CASSPTQGLGNQPQHF
TGCGCCAGCAGCCCTACCCAAGGGTTAGGCAATCAGCCCCAGCATTTT
>TRBV2|NA|NA|TRBJ2-7
CASRSRSLEQYF
TGTGCCAGCAGGAGCAGGAGTCTCGAGCAGTACTTC
>TRBV27|NA|TRBD1|TRBJ2-1
CASSLSPTGAQGQFF
TGTGCCAGCAGTTTATCCCCTACAGGGGCCCAGGGGCAGTTCTTC
>TRBV10-2|few|TRBD2|TRBJ2-7
CASGSAGGLYEQYF
TGCGCCAGCGGTTCGGCGGGGGGGCTCTACGAGCAGTACTTC
>TRBV10-3|once|TRBD2|TRBJ2-7
CAISELAGLAGGPPYEQYF
TGTGCCATCAGTGAGTTGGCGGGACTAGCGGGAGGGCCCCCCTACGAGCAGTACTTC
>TRBV7-8|NA|NA|TRBJ2-1
CASSPQGQSSYNEQFF
TGTGCCAGCAGCCCACAGGGTCAAAGCTCCTACAATGAGCAGTTCTTC
>TRBV5-1|NA|NA|TRBJ2-1
CASSEGGGQFF
TGCGCCAGCAGCGAGGGAGGGGGGCAGTTCTTC
>TRBV29-1|NA|NA|TRBJ2-5
CSVDGGRMTETQYF
TGCAGCGTTGATGGGGGGCGCATGACGGAGACCCAGTACTTC
>TRBV5-1|NA|NA|TRBJ2-1
CASSSTNRYNEQFF
TGCGCCAGCAGCTCGACTAACCGTTACAATGAGCAGTTCTTC
>TRBV5-6|NA|TRBD1|TRBJ2-3
CASTSRDRVFDTQYF
TGTGCCAGCACCTCCAGGGACAGGGTTTTCGATACGCAGTATTTT
>TRBV14|NA|TRBD1|TRBJ2-6
CASSSTGGSGANVLTF
TGTGCCAGCAGCTCAACAGGGGGCTCTGGGGCCAACGTCCTGACTTTC